These 7 T cell receptor beta chains were sequenced from one sample in a study of T cells in Graves' hyperthyroidism and ophthalmopathy. Researchers amplified the TCR beta CDR3 regions from RNA transcripts. HTBI primers were employed in a first-round RT-PCR of the TCR CDR3. TCRdb fed the multiplex PCR reads into MiXCR, producing one record per CDR3 protein. The data hold some 620,000 distinct CDR3 sequences, with 16% observed a single time. Sequencing was done on a sample of blood. These receptors all stem from a woman younger than 45 with Graves' hyperthyroidism.

Only a few counts were recorded for this clonotype. At one of its ends the junction is not consistent with the germline gene, which may arise from a read error. The CDR3 protein is CASSRTSGTTYEQHF. For the CDR3, the DNA is TGTGCCAGCAGCCGGACTAGCGGGACCACCTACGAGCAGCACTTC. J is TRBJ2-7 and V is TRBV7-3, with TRBD2 identical over 12 bases. The CDR3 has 15 residues. The germline V gene has CDR1 SGHTA and CDR2 FQGTGA.

The chain combines TRBV27 with TRBJ1-6, with D tentatively TRBD1 (5 bases). The length of the CDR3 is 14 residues. Germline lookup yields CDR1 MNHEY and CDR2 SMNVEV (reference sequence). Deletions cut 0 bases from V and 10 bases from J, with 10 bases between. This CDR3 is CASSLSGGTSPLHF. In DNA form, the CDR3 reads TGTGCCAGCAGTTTATCCGGGGGGACGTCACCCCTCCACTTT.

The CDR3 protein is CASSYTSSTDTQYF. The CDR3 coding sequence is TGTGCCAGCAGTTACACTTCTAGCACAGATACGCAGTATTTT. This chain joins TRBV6-2 or TRBV6-3 and TRBJ2-3; D gene ambiguous. The germline gives CDR1 MNHEY, CDR2 SVGEGT. V shed 2 bases and J shed 0 bases, with 6 bases lying between them. The CDR3 has 14 residues.

This chain connects TRBV7-2 to TRBJ2-5; 10 bases are shared with TRBD2. The CDR3 is made up of 15 amino acids. Trimming at V came to 5 bases and at J to 6 bases, leaving 9 bases not matched to a gene. From germline, CDR1 is SGHTA and CDR2 FQGNSA. CDR3 region: CASSPSSGRGQTQYF. The CDR3, as DNA: TGTGCCAGCAGCCCCTCTAGCGGGAGAGGGCAGACCCAGTACTTC.

A few counts support this clonotype. The chain combines TRBV14 with TRBJ1-2; a possible D gene is TRBD1 (5 bases). The CDR3 contains 13 residues. Trimming removed 0 bases at V and 4 bases at J, with 6 bases between. Looked up from germline, CDR1 is SGHDN and CDR2 is FVKESK. In nucleotides, the CDR3 is TGTGCCAGCAGCCAAGATGGGGGCTATGGCTACACCTTC. Translating gives CASSQDGGYGYTF.

This chain joins TRBV20-1 and TRBJ1-2; 7 bases map to TRBD1. J lost 5 bases, V lost 3 bases, and 6 bases had no gene match. In germline, CDR1 is DFQATT, CDR2 SNEGSKA (reference sequence). This CDR3 has 13 residues. This CDR3 is CSARVDRLYGYTF. Here the CDR3 DNA reads TGCAGTGCTAGGGTGGACAGGCTTTATGGCTACACCTTC.

This clonotype was detected many times. The rearrangement links TRBV27 to TRBJ2-3, with 7 nucleotides matching TRBD1. V lost 5 bases, J lost 5 bases, and 10 bases stayed unmatched. The CDR3 totals 15 residues. The germline V gene has CDR1 MNHEY and CDR2 SMNVEV (reference sequence). As DNA, the CDR3 is TGTGCCAGCAGTCGACAGGGTCAGGTCGTAGATACGCAGTATTTT. This sequence encodes CASSRQGQVVDTQYF.